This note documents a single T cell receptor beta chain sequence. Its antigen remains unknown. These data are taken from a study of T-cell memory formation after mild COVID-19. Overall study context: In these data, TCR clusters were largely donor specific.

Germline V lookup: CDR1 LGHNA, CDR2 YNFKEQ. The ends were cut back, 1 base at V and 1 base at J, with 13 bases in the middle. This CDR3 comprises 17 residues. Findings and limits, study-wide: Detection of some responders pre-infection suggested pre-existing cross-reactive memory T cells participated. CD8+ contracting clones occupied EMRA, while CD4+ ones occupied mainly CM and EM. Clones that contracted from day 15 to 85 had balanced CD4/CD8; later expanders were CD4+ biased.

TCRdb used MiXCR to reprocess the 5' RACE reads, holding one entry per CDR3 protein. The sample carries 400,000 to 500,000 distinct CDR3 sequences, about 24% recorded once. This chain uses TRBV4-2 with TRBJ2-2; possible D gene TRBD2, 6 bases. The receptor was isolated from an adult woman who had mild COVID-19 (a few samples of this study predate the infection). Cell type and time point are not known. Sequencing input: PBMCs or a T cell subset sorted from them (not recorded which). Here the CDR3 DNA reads TGTGCCAGCAGCCAAGTTAGGACTACCTTGAACACCGGGGAGCTGTTTTTT. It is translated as CASSQVRTTLNTGELFF.